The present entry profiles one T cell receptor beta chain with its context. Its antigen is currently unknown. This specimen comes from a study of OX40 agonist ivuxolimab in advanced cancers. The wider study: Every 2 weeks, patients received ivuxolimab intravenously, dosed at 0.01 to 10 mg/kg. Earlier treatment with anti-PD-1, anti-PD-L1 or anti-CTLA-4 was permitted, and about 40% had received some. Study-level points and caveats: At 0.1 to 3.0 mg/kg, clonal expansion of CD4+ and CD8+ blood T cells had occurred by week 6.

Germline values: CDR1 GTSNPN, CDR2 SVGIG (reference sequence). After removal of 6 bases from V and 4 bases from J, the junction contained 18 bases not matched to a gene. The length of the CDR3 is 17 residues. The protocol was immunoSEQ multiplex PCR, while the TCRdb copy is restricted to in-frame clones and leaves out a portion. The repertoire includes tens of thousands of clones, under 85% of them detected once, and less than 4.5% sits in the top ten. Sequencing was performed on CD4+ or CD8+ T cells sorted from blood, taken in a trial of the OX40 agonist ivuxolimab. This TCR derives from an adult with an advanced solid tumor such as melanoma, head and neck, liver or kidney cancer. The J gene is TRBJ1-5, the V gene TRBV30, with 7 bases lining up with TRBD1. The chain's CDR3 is CACLSDRDLKSNQPQHF. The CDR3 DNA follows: TGTGCCTGTTTGTCCGACAGGGACCTAAAGTCAAATCAGCCCCAGCATTTT. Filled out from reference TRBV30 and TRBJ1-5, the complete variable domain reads SQTIHQWPATLVQPVGSPLSLECTVEGTSNPNLYWYRQAAGRGLQLLFYSVGIGQISSEVPQNLSASRPQDRQFILSSKKLLLSDSGFYLCACLSDRDLKSNQPQHFGDGTRLSIL.